The T cell receptor (beta chain) under discussion was sequenced for a study of blood T cell repertoires in COVID-19. At the level of the study: Samples of COVID-19 (acute and convalescent) were obtained from the United States, Italy and Spain. Sources were T cells, B-cell-depleted T cells, or PBMCs; the material itself was cDNA or gDNA.

In the original processing: How many nucleated cells were present was estimated from reference gene primer amplification. Assay: immunoSEQ multiplex PCR; the TCRdb copy retains only in-frame clones and omits some. D and trimming were read from the DNA, whereas the V and J calls and clone size are those reported in that table. The sample shows about 340,000 clones, around nine tenths of them seen only once. V was trimmed by 6 bases and J by 8 bases, leaving 10 bases between them. CDR3 size: 12 residues. Germline V gene sequence: CDR1 MGHDK, CDR2 SYGVNS. Those enrolled in Seattle joined during active infection and were followed longitudinally afterward.

The chain joins TRBV25-1 to TRBJ1-4, with D uncertain. This TCR came from a woman in her 70s with COVID-19, enrolled during active disease. The sample taken for sequencing was peripheral blood. Here the CDR3 reads CASRDSREKLFF. The CDR3 DNA follows: TGTGCCAGCAGGGACTCAAGGGAAAAACTGTTTTTT. Filled out from reference TRBV25-1 and TRBJ1-4, the complete variable domain reads EADIYQTPRYLVIGTGKKITLECSQTMGHDKMYWYQQDPGMELHLIHYSYGVNSTEKGDLSSESTVSRIRTEHFPLTLESARPSHTSQYLCASRDSREKLFFGSGTQLSVL.